Listed below are T cell receptor beta chains from one sample, sequenced in a study of CD4 T cells in relation to SARS-CoV-2 and coronaviruses. These receptors have no identified antigens. TCRdb keeps only in-frame clones here, not all; method: immunoSEQ multiplex PCR. The sample carries about 34,000 clones, about three quarters recorded once. The sequencing sample was made of memory CD4+ T cells from PBMCs, cultured in vitro. These receptors all come from an adult with COVID-19. The CDR3 runs from the conserved cysteine through the conserved F or W. A D gene is named only where the DNA matches it firmly. Size values are once, few and many counts, or a class for expanded clones, and some rows have none.

-,TRBJ1-4,TRBV27,TRBD1,CASSLGGRGQGISGEKLFF,TGTGCCAGCAGTTTAGGTGGGAGGGGACAGGGGATCTCAGGGGAAAAACTGTTTTTT
-,TRBJ1-5,TRBV30,TRBD1,CAWRGQPSNQPQHF,TGTGCCTGGAGGGGACAGCCGAGCAATCAGCCCCAGCATTTT
-,TRBJ2-3,TRBV7-9,TRBD2,CASSNGLAGEGSTQYF,TGTGCCAGCAGCAACGGACTAGCGGGAGAAGGGAGTACGCAGTATTTT
-,TRBJ2-5,TRBV7-9,-,CASSLGVAQETQYF,TGTGCCAGCAGCTTAGGAGTTGCTCAAGAGACCCAGTACTTC
-,TRBJ1-1,TRBV4-3,-,CASSLTRETEAFF,TGCGCCAGCAGCCTTACACGGGAGACTGAAGCTTTCTTT
-,TRBJ2-2,TRBV30,-,CAWMRTANTGELFF,TGTGCCTGGATGCGGACAGCAAACACCGGGGAGCTGTTTTTT
-,TRBJ2-6,TRBV3-1/TRBV3-2,-,CASSLGVSGANVLTF,TGTGCCAGCAGTCTCGGAGTCTCTGGGGCCAACGTCCTGACTTTC
-,TRBJ2-1,TRBV29-1,TRBD2,CSVGTSGSGWNEQFF,TGCAGCGTTGGGACTAGCGGGAGTGGTTGGAATGAGCAGTTCTTC
few,TRBJ1-1,TRBV2,-,CASRHPQWINTEAFF,TGTGCCAGCCGACATCCCCAATGGATTAACACTGAAGCTTTCTTT
-,TRBJ1-5,TRBV2,TRBD1,CASRGTGRSNQPQHF,TGTGCCAGCAGAGGGACAGGGAGGAGCAATCAGCCCCAGCATTTT
-,TRBJ2-2,TRBV7-3,-,CASSLSTGELFF,TGTGCCAGCAGCTTAAGCACCGGGGAGCTGTTTTTT
-,TRBJ2-1,TRBV7-2,-,CASSPSIFQGRFF,TGTGCCAGCAGCCCTAGTATTTTTCAGGGCCGGTTCTTC
-,TRBJ2-7,TRBV28,-,CASGLLMDGSNEQYF,TGTGCCAGCGGACTCCTTATGGACGGTAGTAACGAGCAGTACTTC
-,TRBJ2-3,TRBV24-1,-,CATSPIGAFGPASTDTQYF,TGTGCCACCAGCCCCATCGGGGCATTCGGACCCGCCAGCACAGATACGCAGTATTTT
-,TRBJ2-7,TRBV21-1,-,CASIETTRLGQYF,TGTGCCAGCATCGAAACTACCCGTCTGGGGCAGTACTTC
-,TRBJ2-2,TRBV3-1/TRBV3-2,-,CASSLLGFGTGELFF,TGTGCCAGCAGCCTTCTAGGATTCGGCACCGGGGAGCTGTTTTTT
-,TRBJ2-2,TRBV21-1,-,CASSKVLRGGRGTGELFF,TGTGCCAGCAGCAAGGTTCTGCGGGGGGGCCGGGGCACCGGGGAGCTGTTTTTT
-,TRBJ2-1,TRBV6-4,TRBD2,CASSDSSGTRDYNEQFF,TGTGCCAGCAGTGACTCCTCCGGGACTAGGGATTACAATGAGCAGTTCTTC
-,TRBJ2-1,TRBV3-1/TRBV3-2,-,CASSQTGLGEQFF,TGTGCCAGCAGCCAGACAGGTTTGGGTGAGCAGTTCTTC
-,TRBJ2-7,TRBV19,-,CASSWAHEQYF,TGTGCCAGTTCCTGGGCCCACGAGCAGTACTTC
-,TRBJ2-2,TRBV15,TRBD1,CATSRSRQGGGELFF,TGTGCCACCAGCAGATCCCGACAGGGGGGCGGGGAGCTGTTTTTT
-,TRBJ2-3,TRBV27,-,CASRRALTNTDTQYF,TGTGCCAGCAGGAGGGCCTTGACTAATACAGATACGCAGTATTTT
-,TRBJ2-2,TRBV20-1,TRBD2,CSASGGVPNTGELFF,TGCAGTGCTAGTGGGGGGGTCCCGAACACCGGGGAGCTGTTTTTT
once,TRBJ1-1,TRBV28,-,CASSYPGRSEAFF,TGTGCCAGCAGTTACCCCGGCCGAAGCGAAGCTTTCTTT
-,TRBJ1-4,TRBV28,TRBD1,CASSFQDRAEKLFF,TGTGCCAGCAGTTTCCAGGACAGGGCTGAAAAACTGTTTTTT
-,TRBJ1-2,TRBV19,-,CAAVYGYTF,TGTGCGGCGGTCTATGGCTACACCTTC
-,TRBJ2-5,TRBV18,TRBD2,CASSPFAGGETQYF,TGTGCCAGCTCACCATTTGCGGGAGGAGAGACCCAGTACTTC
-,TRBJ2-5,TRBV12-3/TRBV12-4,-,CASSGRGGETQYF,TGTGCCAGCAGTGGGCGAGGAGGCGAGACCCAGTACTTC
few,TRBJ1-5,TRBV28,-,CASTKDSRLPQHF,TGTGCCAGCACGAAGGACTCACGTCTGCCCCAGCATTTT
-,TRBJ2-3,TRBV7-9,-,CASSLRSAGFTDTQYF,TGTGCCAGCAGCTTAAGATCTGCGGGATTCACAGATACGCAGTATTTT
-,TRBJ2-7,TRBV30,TRBD2,CAWRLSGRGIYEQYF,TGTGCCTGGAGACTAAGCGGGAGGGGAATCTACGAGCAGTACTTC
-,TRBJ2-1,TRBV30,-,CAWGEGRDANEQFF,TGTGCCTGGGGAGAGGGGCGGGACGCAAATGAGCAGTTCTTC
-,TRBJ2-7,TRBV7-2,-,CASSLAREQYF,TGTGCCAGCAGCTTAGCGCGGGAGCAGTACTTC
-,TRBJ2-1,TRBV18,TRBD2,CASSPRLADYNEQFF,TGTGCCAGCTCACCACGACTAGCGGACTACAATGAGCAGTTCTTC
-,TRBJ2-5,TRBV7-2,-,CASSLGGRQETQYF,TGTGCCAGCAGCTTGGGGGGGCGTCAAGAGACCCAGTACTTC
-,TRBJ2-4,TRBV6-5,-,CASSYDRDPKNIQYF,TGTGCCAGCAGTTACGATCGGGATCCCAAAAACATTCAGTACTTC
-,TRBJ2-7,TRBV7-2,TRBD2,CASSLGGGLAEYEQYF,TGTGCCAGCAGCTTGGGGGGGGGACTAGCGGAATACGAGCAGTACTTC
few,TRBJ2-7,TRBV13,TRBD1,CASSWDRETSYEQYF,TGTGCCAGCAGCTGGGACAGGGAGACCTCCTACGAGCAGTACTTC
-,TRBJ1-6,TRBV6-5,-,CASSFSLFPFNSPLHF,TGTGCCAGCAGTTTCTCCCTGTTCCCTTTTAATTCACCCCTCCACTTT
few,TRBJ2-2,TRBV9,TRBD2,CASSVGVSGLNTGELFF,TGTGCCAGCAGCGTAGGTGTTAGCGGGCTGAACACCGGGGAGCTGTTTTTT
few,TRBJ1-5,TRBV11-2,-,CASSWAGNQPQHF,TGTGCCAGCAGCTGGGCGGGCAATCAGCCCCAGCATTTT
once,TRBJ2-7,TRBV7-2,-,CASSLRGAPAYEQYF,TGTGCCAGCAGCTTAAGGGGGGCCCCCGCCTACGAGCAGTACTTC
-,TRBJ2-4,TRBV21-1,-,CASSKAPAKNKNIQYF,TGTGCCAGCAGCAAAGCTCCAGCCAAAAATAAAAACATTCAGTACTTC
-,TRBJ2-3,TRBV5-6,-,CASSLALAAGTDTQYF,TGTGCCAGCAGCTTGGCCTTGGCGGCCGGTACAGATACGCAGTATTTT
-,TRBJ2-3,TRBV10-3,TRBD2,CASGLATDTQYF,TGTGCCTCAGGACTAGCGACAGATACGCAGTATTTT